These 31 T cell receptor beta chains share one sample of origin, sequenced in a study of CD8+ T cells in alopecia areata. TCR sequencing used cDNA made by reverse transcription of extracted RNA. Sequenced by immunoSEQ multiplex PCR; TCRdb stores in-frame clones only, minus some. This sample comprises about 300,000 clones, none seen once only. Cell sorting was performed on pooled cutaneous lymph node cells with CD4, CD8alpha, NKG2D, NKG2ACE and other markers. Sequences were obtained from CD4+ T cells sorted from a lymph node. These receptor sequences come from a C3H/HeJ mouse with alopecia areata. As its MHC haplotype, the strain has H2-k.

This clone turned up a few times. Gene names refer to mouse genes. The CDR3 sequence is CATGTGVTEVFF. The CDR3 bases that were read are TGTGCCACCGGGACAGGGGTCACA. The genes are TRBV13-3 and TRBJ1-1; 10 nucleotides align to TRBD1. The read ends 4 residues shy of where the CDR3 ends; the end is completed using the germline J gene. V was clipped by 9 bases and J by 4 bases; unmatched bases: 3. Germline V lookup: CDR1 NNHDY, CDR2 SYVADS. CDR3 length: 12 amino acids.

This clone was counted only a few times. The germline and genes are mouse ones. The same CDR3 also results from other DNA sequences found in this sample. The CDR3 here is CASSQVNNSPLYF. The covered CDR3 bases are TGTGCCAGCAGCCAAGTAAATAATTCGCCC. The chain couples TRBV5 to TRBJ1-6; no definite D call. Sequencing ends 3 residues short of the CDR3 end; the germline J gene provides the rest. TRBJ1-6 is noted as an ORF with a role that remains uncertain. The CDR3 has 13 residues. Germline CDR1 is LGHNA and CDR2 is YNLKQL (reference sequence). The V end lost 1 base, the J end lost 5 bases, and 3 bases lay between the germline ends.

Note on this clone: Genes and germline are mouse. The read ends 4 residues early relative to the CDR3; the germline J gene fills the gap. The rearrangement joins TRBV5 to TRBJ2-1; 8 bases agree with TRBD2. The germline V gene has CDR1 LGHNA and CDR2 YNLKQL (reference sequence). The CDR3 has 15 amino acids. With V trimmed by 5 bases and J by 1 base, 4 bases remained unmatched. CDR3 DNA, as far as it was read: TGTGCCAGCAGCACCCCTGGGGGGAACTATGCT. It encodes CASSTPGGNYA. The entire CDR3 protein is CASSTPGGNYAEQFF.

This clone was seen only a few times. Germline and genes: mouse. Coverage ceases 4 residues before the CDR3 finishes, and the germline J gene fills in the end. The rearrangement uses TRBV13-1 and TRBJ2-5, with 7 positions matching TRBD2. The CDR3 is made up of 14 amino acids. From germline, CDR1 is NSHNY and CDR2 SYGAGN. Germline trimming cut 2 bases from V and 2 bases from J; bases unmatched to any gene: 2. The sequenced CDR3 bases are TGTGCCAGCAGTGACTGGGGGACCCAAGAC. This gives the protein CASSDWGTQD. The full-length CDR3 reads as CASSDWGTQDTQYF.

As concerns this clone: Gene names are the mouse ones. The read terminates 4 residues ahead of where the CDR3 ends, so the germline J gene completes it. Other DNA sequences in this specimen translate into the identical CDR3. The chain has TRBV14 and TRBJ2-1; TRBD1 aligns across 9 bases. The CDR3 sequence is 15 residues long. The trim removed 5 bases at V and 0 bases at J, leaving 3 bases unmatched. CDR1 and CDR2 from the germline V gene are SGHDT and FRDEAV. The CDR3 DNA, read in part, is TGTGCCAGCAGGACAGGGGGGTATAACTATGCT. It encodes CASRTGGYNYA. The CDR3 as a whole reads CASRTGGYNYAEQFF.

The sample holds a few counts of this clone. Mouse names are used for the genes. The read ends 4 residues early relative to the CDR3; the germline J gene fills the gap. Within the sample, other DNA sequences also encode this same CDR3. The chain has TRBV13-3 and TRBJ2-5, with D unclear. In germline, CDR1 is NNHDY, CDR2 SYVADS. The CDR3 is 13 residues long. The V gene lost 3 bases and the J gene lost 0 bases, with 5 bases spanning the gap. The DNA read from the CDR3 is TGTGCCAGCAGTGCCAGAAACCAAGAC. This translates into CASSARNQD. The CDR3 in its entirety is CASSARNQDTQYF.

In this sample, this clone turned up many times. The gene symbols are mouse symbols. The read ends 4 residues early relative to the CDR3; the germline J gene fills the gap. The chain employs TRBV21 and TRBJ2-1; 8 positions agree with TRBD1. TRBV21 is an ORF, and what it does is uncertain. Unmatched junction bases numbered 0, after V lost 2 bases and J lost 6 bases. The CDR3 has 13 amino acids. CDR3 region: CASSQDRGAEQFF. CDR3 bases read: TGTGCTAGCAGTCAAGACAGGGGTGCT.

As for this clone: Genes and germline come from the mouse. The CDR3 end is not reached by the read, which stops 4 residues before it; the germline J gene fills it in. The rearrangement links TRBV13-3 to TRBJ1-1; possibly TRBD1 for D (5 bases). The CDR3 covers 14 residues. V lost 2 bases, J lost 0 bases, and 8 bases lay in between. The germline CDR1 and CDR2 sequences are NNHDY and SYVADS. The covered CDR3 bases are TGTGCCAGCAGTGAGGACACTGCAAACACA. This sequence encodes CASSEDTANT. In full, the CDR3 reads CASSEDTANTEVFF.

In the case of this clone: Gene and germline names: mouse. The read stops 4 residues short of the end of the CDR3; the missing end is completed from the germline J gene. The rearrangement joins TRBV13-1 to TRBJ2-3; TRBD1 agrees at 8 bases. CDR3 size: 15 residues. V lost 3 bases, J lost 0 bases, and 3 bases stayed unmatched. The germline V gene has CDR1 NSHNY and CDR2 SYGAGN. The part of the CDR3 DNA that was read is TGTGCCAGCAGTGGGACAGGGTTTAGTGCAGAA. The encoded protein is CASSGTGFSAE. The entire CDR3 protein reads CASSGTGFSAETLYF.

This clone came up a few times. The listed genes are named as in mouse. The read ends 4 residues shy of where the CDR3 ends; the end is completed using the germline J gene. J is TRBJ2-7 and V is TRBV17, with D possibly TRBD2 on 7 matching bases. Trimming removed 3 bases from V and 1 base from J, with 13 bases in between. CDR1 is MNHDT and CDR2 is YYDKIL in the germline V gene. The CDR3 is made up of 15 amino acids. CDR3 DNA (partial): TGTGCTAGCAGTAGTTGGGGGGCAGGGTCCTAT. It encodes CASSSWGAGSY. The whole CDR3 region reads CASSSWGAGSYEQYF.

A few counts support this clone. All gene names here are mouse names. The read halts 4 residues ahead of the CDR3 end, with the missing end drawn from the germline J gene. V and J are TRBV13-1 and TRBJ2-4, with TRBD2 matching over 11 bases. The CDR3 has 17 amino acids. CDR1 and CDR2 (germline): NSHNY, SYGAGN. The V gene end was trimmed by 3 bases and the J gene end by 0 bases; junction bases not matched to a gene: 6. The chain's CDR3 is CASSGTGGAMSQNTLYF. The sequenced CDR3 bases are TGTGCCAGCAGTGGTACTGGGGGGGCGATGAGTCAAAAC.

This clone was seen only a few times. The genes are named according to mouse. Read data end 4 residues before the CDR3 end; the end is taken from the germline J gene. V usage is TRBV13-2 and J usage is TRBJ2-1; D is uncertain. The CDR3 loop spans 15 amino acids. Per germline, CDR1 NNHNN and CDR2 SYGAGS (reference sequence). The ends were cut back, 1 base at V and 0 bases at J, with 8 bases in the middle. CDR3 DNA, as far as it was read: TGTGCCAGCGGTGATAGGTGGGTTAACTATGCT. The encoded protein is CASGDRWVNYA. The CDR3, in full, reads CASGDRWVNYAEQFF.

This clone was observed a handful of times. The gene names given are mouse names. The CDR3 extends 4 residues past the end of the read, so its final part is completed from the germline J gene. The chain carries TRBV13-1 and TRBJ2-1, with a possible D match to TRBD2 (7 bases). CDR1 and CDR2 (germline): NSHNY, SYGAGN. The CDR3 contains 15 residues. Trimming removed 2 bases from V and 0 bases from J, with 9 bases in between. CDR3 sequence: CASSDWGLNYAEQFF. The sequenced part of the CDR3 DNA is TGTGCCAGCAGTGACTGGGGGCTTAACTATGCT.

This clone showed up just a few times. Gene names and germline refer to mouse. The sequenced fragment ends 4 residues before the CDR3 boundary, so the rest is inferred from the germline J gene. The sample contains more than one DNA sequence encoding this CDR3. The V gene is TRBV19, the J gene TRBJ2-7; TRBD1 matches at 7 bases. Germline V gives CDR1 FNHDT, CDR2 SITEND (reference sequence). V was pared by 7 bases and J by 0 bases, with 4 bases of the junction left unmatched. The CDR3 extends over 13 amino acids. The CDR3: CASSGQSSYEQYF. The CDR3 bases that were read are TGTGCCAGCTCGGGACAGAGCTCCTAT.

On this clone itself: All gene names here are mouse names. The observed sequence ends 4 residues before the CDR3 terminus, with the missing tail filled in from the germline J gene. This chain joins TRBV17 and TRBJ2-7, with 12 bases aligning to TRBD2. CDR1 and CDR2 (germline): MNHDT, YYDKIL. This CDR3 is built from 15 residues. The CDR3 loop is CASSRDRLGGHEQYF. The CDR3 DNA, read in part, is TGTGCTAGCAGTAGAGATCGACTGGGGGGGCAT.

This clone was found a few times. Germline and genes: mouse. Read sequence stops 4 residues before the CDR3 end, and the germline J gene provides the missing end. This sequence joins TRBV19 and TRBJ1-1; D is perhaps TRBD1 (6 bases). Per germline, CDR1 FNHDT and CDR2 SITEND (reference sequence). V dropped 0 bases and J dropped 4 bases, with 10 bases sitting between them. The CDR3 has 14 amino acids. The covered CDR3 bases are TGTGCCAGCAGTATAGGGGGGCTGGTCACA. Translation gives CASSIGGLVT. The whole CDR3 protein reads CASSIGGLVTEVFF.

Only a few counts were recorded for this clone. The gene symbols are mouse symbols. The CDR3 extends 4 residues past the end of the read, so its final part is completed from the germline J gene. V gene TRBV31 combines with J gene TRBJ2-3; 8 positions agree with TRBD2. Germline trimming cut 1 base from V and 0 bases from J; bases unmatched to any gene: 3. The CDR3 contains 15 residues. Germline CDR1 is GKSSPN and CDR2 is SITVG. Partial CDR3 DNA: TGTGCCTGGAGTCAGACTGGGGCTAGTGCAGAA. Encoded protein: CAWSQTGASAE. The whole CDR3 reads CAWSQTGASAETLYF. The full variable domain, with the rest looked up from reference TRBV31 and TRBJ2-3, is AQTIHQWPVAEIKAVGSPLSLGCTIKGKSSPNLYWYWQATGGTLQQLFYSITVGQVESVVQLNLSASRPKDDQFILSTEKLLLSHSGFYLCAWSQTGASAETLYFGSGTRLTVL.

Notes on this clone: Mouse gene names and germline throughout. Coverage ceases 4 residues before the CDR3 finishes, and the germline J gene fills in the end. The V gene is TRBV1, the J gene TRBJ2-2, with 9 bases that match TRBD2. The trim removed 1 base at V and 6 bases at J, leaving 3 bases unmatched. The germline CDR1 and CDR2 sequences are NSQYPW and LRSPGD (reference sequence). This CDR3 has 15 amino acids. Partial CDR3 DNA: TGCACCTGCAGTGCAGGGTGGGGGGGCTCCGGG. Translation: CTCSAGWGGSG. The entire CDR3 sequence reads CTCSAGWGGSGQLYF.

This clone was counted ten times or more. Germline and genes: mouse. The read halts 4 residues ahead of the CDR3 end, with the missing end drawn from the germline J gene. The chain uses TRBV12-1 and TRBJ1-2, with D possibly matching TRBD1 (5 bases). In germline, CDR1 is SGHSN, CDR2 HYEKVE. The CDR3 contains 15 residues. V was pared by 2 bases and J by 0 bases, with 12 bases between. CDR3 region: CASSPSPGTNSDYTF. The CDR3 bases that were read are TGTGCCAGCTCTCCCTCGCCAGGGACAAACTCC.

This clone has more than one count but fewer than ten. Gene names and germline refer to mouse. The read ends 4 residues before the CDR3 terminus; that terminus is restored from the germline J gene. The rearrangement links TRBV31 to TRBJ2-2; 8 nucleotides line up with TRBD2. CDR1 is GKSSPN and CDR2 is SITVG in the germline V gene. There are 16 residues in the CDR3. V trimming: 3 bases; J trimming: 1 base; junction bases outside the gene matches: 7. The part of the CDR3 DNA that was read is TGTGCCTGGAGGCCCCTGGACTGGGAAAACACCGGG. Translating gives CAWRPLDWENTG. The entire CDR3 protein reads CAWRPLDWENTGQLYF. The full variable domain, rest sourced from reference TRBV31 and TRBJ2-2, is AQTIHQWPVAEIKAVGSPLSLGCTIKGKSSPNLYWYWQATGGTLQQLFYSITVGQVESVVQLNLSASRPKDDQFILSTEKLLLSHSGFYLCAWRPLDWENTGQLYFGEGSKLTVL.

This clone appeared a few times. Genes and germline come from the mouse. This same CDR3 is encoded by further DNA sequences in the sample. CDR3 DNA (partial): TGTGCCAGCAGTATCAGGGGGGCAAACACA. Its translation is CASSIRGANT. The entire CDR3 sequence reads CASSIRGANTEVFF. The chain is built from TRBV19 and TRBJ1-1, with 7 nucleotides matching TRBD1. From the germline J gene comes the end of the CDR3, since the read stops 4 residues before it. Per the germline V gene, CDR1 is FNHDT and CDR2 is SITEND (reference sequence). V was clipped by 2 bases and J by 0 bases; unmatched bases: 1. This CDR3 is 14 amino acids long.

This clone was detected only a few times. The germline and genes are mouse ones. The DNA read from the CDR3 is TGTGCTAGCAGTAGTCCAGGACAGCCTAATTCGCCC. It specifies CASSSPGQPNSP. In full, the CDR3 reads CASSSPGQPNSPLYF. V usage is TRBV17 and J usage is TRBJ1-6; D possibly corresponds to TRBD1 (6 bases). Coverage ceases 3 residues before the CDR3 finishes, and the germline J gene fills in the end. TRBJ1-6 is placed among ORFs of uncertain function. V lost 3 bases, J lost 6 bases, and 12 bases lay in between. The CDR3 runs to 15 residues. The germline V gene encodes CDR1 MNHDT and CDR2 YYDKIL.

Regarding this clone: Gene names follow the mouse nomenclature. The sequence runs out 4 residues before the end of the CDR3; the remainder is reconstructed from the germline J gene. The chain recombines TRBV19 with TRBJ2-5; D is unclear. This CDR3 is built from 12 residues. Germline V gives CDR1 FNHDT, CDR2 SITEND (reference sequence). The V end lost 3 bases, the J end lost 3 bases, and 5 bases lay between the germline ends. CDR3 DNA, as far as it was read: TGTGCCAGCAGTAGCTGGCAAGAC. Translating gives CASSSWQD. The full CDR3 is CASSSWQDTQYF. Full variable domain (missing parts from reference TRBV19 and TRBJ2-5): GGIITQTPKFLIGQEGQKLTLKCQQNFNHDTMYWYRQDSGKGLRLIYYSITENDLQKGDLSEGYDASREKKSSFSLTVTSAQKNEMAVFLCASSSWQDTQYFGPGTRLLVL.

This clone was observed a handful of times. The gene names here belong to mouse. With the read ending 4 residues before the CDR3 end, the germline J gene is used to fill in that end. The sample contains more than one DNA sequence encoding this CDR3. The chain couples TRBV1 to TRBJ2-3; 7 nucleotides align to TRBD2. The CDR3 is 15 residues long. Per germline, CDR1 NSQYPW and CDR2 LRSPGD (reference sequence). V lost 1 base and J lost 0; bases outside the gene matches: 1. Partial CDR3 DNA: TGCACCTGCAGTGCAGTGGGGGGTAGTGCAGAA. Its translation is CTCSAVGGSAE. The entire CDR3 is CTCSAVGGSAETLYF.

This clone showed up just a few times. The gene names here belong to mouse. The read stops 4 residues short of the end of the CDR3; the missing end is completed from the germline J gene. The chain employs TRBV13-1 and TRBJ2-2; the D gene is possibly TRBD1 (8 bases). Germline lookup yields CDR1 NSHNY and CDR2 SYGAGN. The CDR3 is 16 amino acids. Trimming pared 0 bases from V and 3 bases from J, leaving 12 bases between. CDR3 DNA, as far as it was read: TGTGCCAGCAGTGATGGTACAGGGGGGGACACCGGG. It translates to CASSDGTGGDTG. The full-length CDR3 reads as CASSDGTGGDTGQLYF.

Comment on this clone: Mouse gene names apply. Read sequence stops 4 residues before the CDR3 end, and the germline J gene provides the missing end. This specimen includes other DNA sequences encoding the same CDR3. V is TRBV1 and J is TRBJ2-7; TRBD1 matches at 9 bases. Germline V gene sequence: CDR1 NSQYPW, CDR2 LRSPGD (reference sequence). This CDR3 is 14 amino acids long. This CDR3 is CTCSAGGQGYEQYF. CDR3 bases read: TGCACCTGCAGTGCAGGAGGACAGGGGTAT.

This clone was seen a few times. Genes and germline are mouse. The read gets to within 4 residues of the CDR3 end, and the germline J gene fills in the rest. This rearrangement joins TRBV13-2 to TRBJ2-5, with D possibly matching TRBD2 (5 bases). This CDR3 spans 13 amino acids. The germline V gene has CDR1 NNHNN and CDR2 SYGAGS (reference sequence). With 4 bases removed from V and 2 bases from J, the gap between germline ends came to 8 bases. The part of the CDR3 DNA that was read is TGTGCCAGCGGTCTCTGGGTCCAAGAC. It codes for CASGLWVQD. In full, the CDR3 reads CASGLWVQDTQYF.

With regard to this clone: Gene names denote mouse genes. The CDR3 goes on 4 residues after the read ends, and that part is filled in from the germline J gene. The chain carries TRBV13-1 and TRBJ2-7; 8 positions agree with TRBD2. Per the germline V gene, CDR1 is NSHNY and CDR2 is SYGAGN. The CDR3 covers 13 residues. The part of the CDR3 DNA that was read is TGTGCCAGCAGTCGTGGGGGGGAGTAT. Translation: CASSRGGEY. The full-length CDR3 reads as CASSRGGEYEQYF.

As regards this clone: Gene names are mouse gene names. With the read ending 4 residues before the CDR3 end, the germline J gene is used to fill in that end. This chain joins TRBV31 and TRBJ1-2, with 7 bases matching TRBD1. J lost 2 bases, V lost 0 bases, and 6 bases had no gene match. This CDR3 is built from 15 residues. The germline V gene encodes CDR1 GKSSPN and CDR2 SITVG. CDR3 sequence reads: CAWSLGWGQNSDYTF. The DNA read from the CDR3 is TGTGCCTGGAGTCTAGGTTGGGGACAGAACTCC. Drawing the rest from reference TRBV31 and TRBJ1-2, the complete variable domain is AQTIHQWPVAEIKAVGSPLSLGCTIKGKSSPNLYWYWQATGGTLQQLFYSITVGQVESVVQLNLSASRPKDDQFILSTEKLLLSHSGFYLCAWSLGWGQNSDYTFGSGTRLLVI.

In its sample, this clone was seen many times. Gene names and germline refer to mouse. The missing CDR3 end, 4 residues past where the read stops, is filled in from the germline J gene. The chain couples TRBV1 to TRBJ1-2, with 10 bases that match TRBD1. V was clipped by 3 bases and J by 4 bases; unmatched bases: 2. Germline-derived CDR1 and CDR2 are NSQYPW and LRSPGD (reference sequence). The CDR3 has 14 residues. The DNA read from the CDR3 is TGCACCTGCAGTGCCGGGACAGGGGTCTCC. Translation: CTCSAGTGVS. The whole CDR3 is CTCSAGTGVSDYTF.

Only a few counts were recorded for this clone. The listed genes are named as in mouse. From the germline J gene comes the end of the CDR3, since the read stops 4 residues before it. Other DNA sequences within the sample encode an identical CDR3. The chain couples TRBV13-1 to TRBJ2-7; 9 bases match TRBD1. CDR1 and CDR2 (germline): NSHNY, SYGAGN. This CDR3 has 14 amino acids. J was trimmed by 3 bases and V by 5 bases; bases with no gene match: 6. CDR3 bases read: TGTGCCAGCAGCCCCGGGACAGGGTTCTAT. It codes for CASSPGTGFY. The full CDR3 reads CASSPGTGFYEQYF.